These 27 T cell receptor beta chains were all obtained from the same sample, sequenced in a study of vaccination and CD4 T cells after COVID-19 (dated by TCRdb to the early 2020s). The method was PCR. This sample was sequenced with an Illumina iSeq 100. DNA from cultured CD4+ T cells underwent TCR sequencing with the Oncomine TCR Beta short-read assay at the Johns Hopkins FTIC core. TCRdb trimmed public reads at Q25 via fastp, called clones via MiXCR and kept in-frame beta chains. Rows matching on CDR3 protein sequence are summarized as one entry with the most common DNA and genes. A total of about 7,600 distinct CDR3 sequences appear in this sample, roughly a fifth of them only once. The top ten hold roughly a tenth of the sample. These receptors lack a known antigen. The treatment or condition label corresponds to: approximately nine-day PBMC culture with coronavirus spike peptide pools or control peptides (ViraFEST assay).

This sample comprised CD4+ T cells from blood, cultured in vitro, obtained after SARS-CoV-2 vaccination. Receptors originate from a human donor who had recovered from COVID-19.

This clonotype was found once. This chain joins TRBV2 and TRBJ1-5; 8 bases map to TRBD1. The ends lost 2 bases at V and 7 bases at J; junction bases unmatched: 4. The CDR3 totals 14 residues. Germline-derived CDR1 and CDR2 are SNHLY and FYNNEI. The CDR3 DNA reads as TGTGCCAGCAGTGAACAGGGGGCCGGGCAGCCCCAGCATTTT. It specifies CASSEQGAGQPQHF.

V usage is TRBV10-1 and J usage is TRBJ2-1; no clear D. Germline CDR1 is WNHNN and CDR2 is SYGVQD (reference sequence). V was shortened by 0 bases and J by 6 bases, with 6 bases between the two germline ends. This CDR3 region has 13 residues. Here the CDR3 reads CASSESGGNEQFF. CDR3 nucleotide sequence: TGCGCCAGCAGTGAGTCGGGCGGCAATGAGCAGTTCTTC.

Relative to its sample, this clonotype is medium-sized. The chain employs TRBV20-1 and TRBJ2-7; possible D gene TRBD1, 6 bases. V was clipped by 8 bases and J by 3 bases, with 14 bases between them. This CDR3 comprises 12 residues. The V gene's germline CDR1 is DFQATT and CDR2 SNEGSKA (reference sequence). The CDR3 coding sequence is TGCAGTTCACACAGGGATAGCTACGAGCAGTACTTC. Translating gives CSSHRDSYEQYF.

The sample holds many counts of this clonotype. The chain joins TRBV28 to TRBJ1-5; a possible D gene is TRBD1 (5 bases). Germline V lookup: CDR1 MDHEN, CDR2 SYDVKM. This CDR3 contains 14 residues. The V and J ends lost 5 bases and 2 bases respectively, with 10 bases between them. The CDR3 here is CASSIGVGNQPQHF. The CDR3 bases are TGTGCCAGCAGTATAGGGGTAGGCAATCAGCCCCAGCATTTT.

Judged by abundance, this clonotype is medium-sized. The chain couples TRBV20-1 to TRBJ1-5; the D gene is possibly TRBD1 (5 bases). V gave up 2 bases and J gave up 7 bases, with 12 bases separating them. The CDR3 spans 13 residues. In germline, CDR1 is DFQATT, CDR2 SNEGSKA (reference sequence). CDR3: CSARFGGGQPQHF. The DNA for the CDR3 is TGCAGTGCTAGATTCGGGGGGGGACAGCCCCAGCATTTT.

As DNA, the CDR3 is TGTGCCAGCGGGGAGTACACCTACGAGCAGTACTTC. It yields the protein CASGEYTYEQYF. This chain connects TRBV28 to TRBJ2-7, with D possibly being TRBD2 (5 bases). CDR1 MDHEN and CDR2 SYDVKM come from the germline V gene. V lost 8 bases and J 2 bases, leaving 10 bases between the germline ends. This CDR3 contains 12 residues.

CDR3 sequence (DNA): TGTGCCAGTAGTATAGAGGGCCGCAGGGCCAATCAGCCCCAGCATTTT. Protein product: CASSIEGRRANQPQHF. The gene calls are TRBV19 and TRBJ1-5; D is possibly TRBD1 (5 bases). The CDR3 is made up of 16 amino acids. Germline V gene data show CDR1 as LNHDA and CDR2 as SQIVND (reference sequence). V lost 0 bases, J lost 3 bases, and 12 bases lay in between.

This clonotype qualifies as medium-sized. The rearrangement joins TRBV7-8 to TRBJ1-2; 9 bases are a match to TRBD1. V lost 4 bases to trimming and J lost 7 bases; unmatched junction nucleotides: 7. The germline gives CDR1 SGHVS, CDR2 FQNEAQ. The CDR3 contains 14 residues. CDR3 sequence: CASSSRTGDRGYTF. CDR3 in DNA: TGTGCCAGCAGCTCAAGGACAGGGGACCGTGGCTACACCTTC.

This clonotype was counted between two and nine times. The chain couples TRBV28 to TRBJ2-3, with 9 bases aligning to TRBD2. Germline CDR1 reads MDHEN; CDR2 reads SYDVKM. The CDR3 covers 16 residues. The junction had 7 bases not matched to a gene; V was cut back by 2 bases and J by 4 bases. The CDR3 DNA sequence: TGTGCCAGCAGTTTAGCGGGGGGGCTGGAGGCAGATACGCAGTATTTT. It is translated as CASSLAGGLEADTQYF.

Relative to its sample, this clonotype is medium-sized. V is TRBV7-9 and J is TRBJ1-5; D is possibly TRBD1 (6 bases). Germline values: CDR1 SEHNR, CDR2 FQNEAQ (reference sequence). This CDR3 spans 17 amino acids. Trimming shortened V by 0 bases and J by 6 bases, and 18 bases separated the two germline ends. This chain's CDR3 is CASSLAQAQGVGQPQHF. CDR3 coding DNA: TGTGCCAGCAGCTTAGCACAAGCACAGGGAGTTGGTCAGCCCCAGCATTTT.

This clonotype is medium-sized (0.01 to 0.1%) within its sample. This chain connects TRBV20-1 to TRBJ2-3, with TRBD2 identical over 11 bases. Unmatched junction bases numbered 4, after V lost 1 base and J lost 1 base. This CDR3 contains 16 residues. From germline, CDR1 is DFQATT and CDR2 SNEGSKA (reference sequence). The CDR3 nucleotides are TGCAGTGCTAGAGCTAGCGGGGGGCCGGGCACAGATACGCAGTATTTT. Protein sequence: CSARASGGPGTDTQYF.

This clonotype appeared many times. This rearrangement joins TRBV5-1 to TRBJ2-6; D remains ambiguous. V lost 4 bases and J 0 bases, leaving 8 bases between the germline ends. The CDR3 consists of 15 residues. Germline CDR1 and CDR2: SGHRS and YFSETQ. CDR3 residues: CASSHRFSGANVLTF. CDR3 coding DNA: TGCGCCAGCAGCCACAGATTCTCTGGGGCCAACGTCCTGACTTTC.

The rearrangement uses TRBV6-1 and TRBJ2-3; a possible D gene is TRBD1 (6 bases). V lost 6 bases to trimming and J lost 0 bases, with 13 bases between them. CDR1 is MNHNS, CDR2 SASEGT, per germline. CDR3 length equals 15 residues. This CDR3 reads CASRGRQVSTDTQYF. DNA for the CDR3: TGTGCCAGCAGGGGTCGACAGGTTAGCACAGATACGCAGTATTTT.

This rearrangement joins TRBV2 to TRBJ2-3, with D perhaps matching TRBD2 (6 bases). This CDR3 is 16 amino acids long. Germline V lookup: CDR1 SNHLY, CDR2 FYNNEI. Between the trimmed V and J ends, which lost 6 bases and 2 bases, there was a span of 18 bases. As DNA, the CDR3 is TGTGCCAGCAGGCTGGGTAGGAGGGCCCTCACAGATACGCAGTATTTT. Protein sequence: CASRLGRRALTDTQYF.

This clonotype was detected a few times. The chain uses TRBV28 and TRBJ1-3; TRBD1 agrees at 7 bases. CDR1 and CDR2 (germline): MDHEN, SYDVKM. The ends lost 5 bases at V and 0 bases at J; junction bases unmatched: 7. There are 16 residues in the CDR3. The CDR3 region is CASSRGGQRSGNTIYF. For the CDR3, the DNA is TGTGCCAGCAGTCGGGGGGGACAGCGCTCTGGAAACACCATATATTTT.

CDR3 nucleotides: TGTGCCATCAGTCTAGCGGAGGAGGATGAGCAGTTCTTC. It encodes CAISLAEEDEQFF. This rearrangement joins TRBV10-3 to TRBJ2-1, with 7 bases lining up with TRBD2. This CDR3 comprises 13 residues. The germline V gene encodes CDR1 ENHRY and CDR2 SYGVKD. Trimming took 5 bases from V and 8 from J; bases not matched to a gene: 6.

The V and J genes are TRBV28 and TRBJ2-7; D may be TRBD2 (7 bases). Germline CDR1 MDHEN, CDR2 SYDVKM. Trimming took off 3 bases at V and 3 bases at J, with 18 bases between the two ends. The CDR3 has 16 residues. Written as DNA, the CDR3 is TGTGCCAGCAGTTTGGGAGGGACACCGTCTATCTACGAGCAGTACTTC. Translating gives CASSLGGTPSIYEQYF. The full variable domain, completed using reference TRBV28 and TRBJ2-7, is DVKVTQSSRYLVKRTGEKVFLECVQDMDHENMFWYRQDPGLGLRLIYFSYDVKMKEKGDIPEGYSVSREKKERFSLILESASTNQTSMYLCASSLGGTPSIYEQYFGPGTRLTVT.

This clonotype has ten or more counts. The gene calls are TRBV28 and TRBJ2-5; 9 bases line up with TRBD2. The CDR3 sequence is 15 residues long. In germline, CDR1 is MDHEN, CDR2 SYDVKM. The V and J ends lost 3 bases and 2 bases, in that order; junction bases with no gene match: 4. CDR3 sequence reads: CASSFSGSRQETQYF. The CDR3 DNA reads as TGTGCCAGCAGTTTTAGCGGGAGTAGACAAGAGACCCAGTACTTC.

Sample share makes this clonotype medium-sized. This rearrangement joins TRBV10-1 to TRBJ1-1; D might be TRBD1 (5 bases). The CDR3 is made up of 14 amino acids. V lost 2 bases, J lost 10 bases, and 17 bases lay in between. Germline lookup yields CDR1 WNHNN and CDR2 SYGVQD (reference sequence). The CDR3 protein is CASSENSGLGRAFF. In DNA form, the CDR3 reads TGCGCCAGCAGTGAGAATTCGGGGCTCGGGAGAGCTTTCTTT.

By share, this clonotype ranks as medium-sized (0.01 to 0.1%). The chain recombines TRBV7-3 with TRBJ1-5; tentative D call: TRBD1 (6 bases). Deletions cut 5 bases from V and 5 bases from J, with 16 bases between. CDR1 SGHTA and CDR2 FQGTGA come from the germline V gene. There are 15 residues in the CDR3. CDR3 sequence (DNA): TGTGCCAGCAGCCGGGACAATGAGAGGGATCAGCCCCAGCATTTT. Residues: CASSRDNERDQPQHF.

The rearrangement joins TRBV7-7 to TRBJ2-1; no firm D call. The CDR3 consists of 13 residues. The germline CDR1 and CDR2 sequences are SSHAT and FNYEAQ (reference sequence). V lost 2 bases to trimming and J lost 10 bases, with 12 bases between them. The CDR3: CASSLNLLGEQFF. The CDR3 DNA sequence: TGTGCCAGCAGCTTAAATCTACTGGGCGAGCAGTTCTTC.

The chain couples TRBV6-2 or TRBV6-3 to TRBJ2-1; TRBD2 matches at 9 bases. Germline-derived CDR1 and CDR2 are MNHEY and SVGEGT. The CDR3 is made up of 15 amino acids. The trim removed 6 bases at V and 6 bases at J, leaving 9 bases unmatched. Here the CDR3 reads CASRVSGGLANEQFF. DNA for the CDR3: TGTGCCAGCAGAGTTAGCGGGGGCCTCGCCAATGAGCAGTTCTTC.

This chain joins TRBV4-1 and TRBJ2-7; TRBD1 matches 8 bases. Unmatched junction bases numbered 5, after V lost 0 bases and J lost 4 bases. The CDR3 runs to 15 residues. Germline-derived CDR1 and CDR2 are MGHRA and YSYEKL. The CDR3 loop reads CASSQEWTGPYEQYF. For the CDR3, the DNA is TGCGCCAGCAGCCAAGAATGGACAGGGCCATACGAGCAGTACTTC.

This clonotype appeared a single time. The chain has TRBV2 and TRBJ1-2, with D maybe TRBD1 (6 bases). The CDR3 length is 13 residues. Looked up from germline, CDR1 is SNHLY and CDR2 is FYNNEI. Trimming shortened V by 9 bases and J by 0 bases, and 11 bases separated the two germline ends. The CDR3 here is CASHRDSNYGYTF. The CDR3 bases are TGTGCCAGTCACAGGGATTCTAACTATGGCTACACCTTC. Together with reference TRBV2 and TRBJ1-2, the CDR3 gives the full variable domain: EPEVTQTPSHQVTQMGQEVILRCVPISNHLYFYWYRQILGQKVEFLVSFYNNEISEKSEIFDDQFSVERPDGSNFTLKIRSTKLEDSAMYFCASHRDSNYGYTFGSGTRLTVV.

This chain joins TRBV10-2 and TRBJ2-3; TRBD2 aligns across 16 bases. This CDR3 has 17 amino acids. The junction had 7 bases not matched to a gene; V was cut back by 7 bases and J by 3 bases. CDR1 is WSHSY, CDR2 SAAADI, per germline. In nucleotides, the CDR3 is TGCGCCAGCACGGGACTAGCGGGGGGGCAAGGGACAGATACGCAGTATTTT. Its translation: CASTGLAGGQGTDTQYF.

This clonotype is categorized as medium-sized. The V and J genes are TRBV6-4 and TRBJ2-1; 11 bases align to TRBD1. The CDR3 length is 14 residues. J was trimmed by 6 bases and V by 3 bases; bases with no gene match: 1. From germline, CDR1 is MRHNA and CDR2 SNTAGT. CDR3 bases: TGTGCCAGCAGTGAAGGGACAGGGGGCAATGAGCAGTTCTTC. This translates into CASSEGTGGNEQFF.

The rearrangement links TRBV5-1 to TRBJ2-5; tentative D call: TRBD2 (5 bases). CDR1 and CDR2 from the germline V gene are SGHRS and YFSETQ. V dropped 4 bases and J dropped 4 bases, with 8 bases sitting between them. The CDR3 is 12 amino acids. CDR3 sequence (DNA): TGCGCCAGCAGCCCTCGGGGAGAGACCCAGTACTTC. It codes for CASSPRGETQYF. The variable domain in full, with the rest retrieved from reference TRBV5-1 and TRBJ2-5, is KAGVTQTPRYLIKTRGQQVTLSCSPISGHRSVSWYQQTPGQGLQFLFEYFSETQRNKGNFPGRFSGRQFSNSRSEMNVSTLELGDSALYLCASSPRGETQYFGPGTRLLVL.